This TCR beta chain was recovered during a study of CD8+CD57+ T cells in acquired aplastic anemia. Turning to the study itself: Sorted cells (CD4+ and CD8+) yielded DNA amounts that averaged about 3.4 ug.

The CDR3 loop spans 12 amino acids. The V end was cut by 5 bases, the J end by 7 bases, with 9 bases between. Germline V gives CDR1 SEHNR, CDR2 FQNEAQ (reference sequence). TCR beta VDJ combinations and CDR3 sequences were profiled from genomic DNA. TCRdb reprocessed the reads with MiXCR, giving one entry per CDR3 protein. The sample comprises around 290,000 distinct CDR3 sequences, approximately 58% of which are singletons, and roughly 1.3% rests with the top ten. For sequencing, patients were chosen who had shown expansion of CD8+CD57+ cells by flow cytometry. By the time of blood sampling, patients had still received no therapy.

Material: sorted CD4+, CD8+, or CD8+CD57+ T cells (not recorded which) from PBMCs. The chain is built from TRBV7-9 and TRBJ2-1, with D perhaps matching TRBD1 or TRBD2 (5 bases each). This clonotype was sampled from a human donor with aplastic anemia. The CDR3 protein is CASSQRGNEQFF. CDR3 coding DNA: TGTGCCAGCAGCCAGAGGGGAAATGAGCAGTTCTTC. The variable domain in full, completed from reference TRBV7-9 and TRBJ2-1, reads DTGVSQNPRHKITKRGQNVTFRCDPISEHNRLYWYRQTLGQGPEFLTYFQNEAQLEKSRLLSDRFSAERPKGSFSTLEIQRTEQGDSAMYLCASSQRGNEQFFGPGTRLTVL.